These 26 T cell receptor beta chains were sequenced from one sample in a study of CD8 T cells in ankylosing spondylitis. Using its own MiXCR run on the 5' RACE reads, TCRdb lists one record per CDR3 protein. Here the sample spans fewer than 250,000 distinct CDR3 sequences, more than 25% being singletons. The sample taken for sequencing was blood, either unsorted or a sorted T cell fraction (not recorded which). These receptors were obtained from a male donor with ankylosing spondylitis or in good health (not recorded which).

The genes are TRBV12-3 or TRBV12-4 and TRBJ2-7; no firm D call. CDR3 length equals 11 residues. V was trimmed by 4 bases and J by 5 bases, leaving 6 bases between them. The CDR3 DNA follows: TGTGCCAGCAGTTATGAGCACGAGCAGTACTTC. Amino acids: CASSYEHEQYF.

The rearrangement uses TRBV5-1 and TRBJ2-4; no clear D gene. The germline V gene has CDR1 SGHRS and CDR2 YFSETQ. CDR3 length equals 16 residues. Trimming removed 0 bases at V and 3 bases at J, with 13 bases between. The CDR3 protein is CASSLELLAYKNIQYF. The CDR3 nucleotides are TGCGCCAGCAGCTTGGAATTACTGGCGTACAAAAACATTCAGTACTTC.

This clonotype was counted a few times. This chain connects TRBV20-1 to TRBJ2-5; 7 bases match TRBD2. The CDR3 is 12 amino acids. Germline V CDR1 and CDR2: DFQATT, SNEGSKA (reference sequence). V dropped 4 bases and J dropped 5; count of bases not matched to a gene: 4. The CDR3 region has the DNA TGCAGTGCTAAGACTAGCCGTGAGACCCAGTACTTC. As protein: CSAKTSRETQYF.

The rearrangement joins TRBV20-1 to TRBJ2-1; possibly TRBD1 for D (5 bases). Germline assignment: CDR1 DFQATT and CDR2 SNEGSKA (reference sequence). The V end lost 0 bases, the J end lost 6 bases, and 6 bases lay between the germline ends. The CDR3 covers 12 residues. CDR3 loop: CSARDDSNEQFF. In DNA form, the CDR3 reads TGCAGTGCTAGAGATGACAGCAATGAGCAGTTCTTC.

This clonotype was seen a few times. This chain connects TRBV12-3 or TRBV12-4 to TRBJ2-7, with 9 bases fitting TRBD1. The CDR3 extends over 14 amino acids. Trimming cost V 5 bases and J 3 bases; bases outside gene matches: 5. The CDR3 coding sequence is TGTGCCAGCAGTCCTGGACAGGGGTACTACGAGCAGTACTTC. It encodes CASSPGQGYYEQYF.

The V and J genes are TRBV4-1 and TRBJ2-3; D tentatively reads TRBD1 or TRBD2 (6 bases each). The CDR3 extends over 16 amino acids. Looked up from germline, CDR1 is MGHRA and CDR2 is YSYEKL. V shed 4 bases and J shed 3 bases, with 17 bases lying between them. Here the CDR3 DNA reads TGCGCCAGCAGCCCCGATCCGGGGGCGTGGACAGATACGCAGTATTTT. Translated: CASSPDPGAWTDTQYF.

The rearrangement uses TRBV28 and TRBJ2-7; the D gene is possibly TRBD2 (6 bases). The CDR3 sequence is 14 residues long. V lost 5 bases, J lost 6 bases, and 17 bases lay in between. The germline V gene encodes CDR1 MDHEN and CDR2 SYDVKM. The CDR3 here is CASSPPEGSGEQYF. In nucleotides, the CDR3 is TGTGCCAGCAGTCCCCCGGAGGGCTCGGGCGAGCAGTACTTC.

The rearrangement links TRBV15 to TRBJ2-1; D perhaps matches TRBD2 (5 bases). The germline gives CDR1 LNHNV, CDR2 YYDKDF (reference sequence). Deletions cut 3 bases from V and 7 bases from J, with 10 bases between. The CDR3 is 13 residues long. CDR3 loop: CATSSIRENEQFF. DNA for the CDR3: TGTGCCACCAGCAGTATCCGGGAAAATGAGCAGTTCTTC.

The CDR3 protein is CASSGRYEGQPQHF. CDR3 in DNA: TGTGCCAGCAGTGGCCGGTATGAGGGCCAGCCCCAGCATTTT. The rearrangement joins TRBV25-1 to TRBJ1-5; D not certain. Germline-derived CDR1 and CDR2 are MGHDK and SYGVNS. Trimming cost V 4 bases and J 7 bases, with 14 bases left between them. The CDR3 spans 14 residues.

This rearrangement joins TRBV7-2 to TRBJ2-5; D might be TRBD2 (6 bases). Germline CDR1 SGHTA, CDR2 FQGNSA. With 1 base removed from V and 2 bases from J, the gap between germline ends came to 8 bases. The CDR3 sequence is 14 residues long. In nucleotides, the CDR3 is TGTGCCAGCAGCTTAGGCGGGGCTCAAGAGACCCAGTACTTC. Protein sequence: CASSLGGAQETQYF.

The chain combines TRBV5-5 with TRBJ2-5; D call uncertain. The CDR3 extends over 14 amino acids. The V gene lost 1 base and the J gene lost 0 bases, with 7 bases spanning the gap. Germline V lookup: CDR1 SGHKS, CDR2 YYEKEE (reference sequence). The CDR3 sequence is CASSLNQNQETQYF. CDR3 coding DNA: TGTGCCAGCAGCTTGAACCAGAACCAAGAGACCCAGTACTTC.

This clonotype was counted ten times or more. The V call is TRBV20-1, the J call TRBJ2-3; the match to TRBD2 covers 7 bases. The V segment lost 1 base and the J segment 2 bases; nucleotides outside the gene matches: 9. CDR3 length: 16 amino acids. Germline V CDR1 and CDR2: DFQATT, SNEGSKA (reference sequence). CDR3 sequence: CSARVGGNSNTDTQYF. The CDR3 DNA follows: TGCAGTGCTAGAGTCGGGGGGAACAGCAACACAGATACGCAGTATTTT.

This CDR3 is CSARDRDLPGEAFF. CDR3 coding DNA: TGCAGTGCTAGAGATCGGGACCTTCCAGGTGAAGCTTTCTTT. The chain links TRBV20-1 to TRBJ1-1, with a weak D call TRBD1 (5 bases). This CDR3 contains 14 residues. From germline, CDR1 is DFQATT and CDR2 SNEGSKA (reference sequence). V was pared by 0 bases and J by 7 bases, with 15 bases between.

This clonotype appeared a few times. CDR3 sequence reads: CASSDGLAGTREQYF. The CDR3 DNA reads TGCGCCAGCAGCGACGGACTAGCGGGGACGCGGGAGCAGTACTTC. The chain uses TRBV5-1 and TRBJ2-7; 12 bases fit TRBD2. The CDR3 length is 15 residues. Germline assignment: CDR1 SGHRS and CDR2 YFSETQ. V lost 4 bases and J lost 7; bases outside the gene matches: 9. The full variable domain, with the rest looked up from reference TRBV5-1 and TRBJ2-7, is KAGVTQTPRYLIKTRGQQVTLSCSPISGHRSVSWYQQTPGQGLQFLFEYFSETQRNKGNFPGRFSGRQFSNSRSEMNVSTLELGDSALYLCASSDGLAGTREQYFGPGTRLTVT.

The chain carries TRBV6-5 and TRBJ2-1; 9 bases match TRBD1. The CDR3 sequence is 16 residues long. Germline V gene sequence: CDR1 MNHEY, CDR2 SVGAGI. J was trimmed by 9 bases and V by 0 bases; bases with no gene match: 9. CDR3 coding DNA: TGTGCCAGCAGTTACTCGCCTGGGACAGGGTCGACTGAGCAGTTCTTC. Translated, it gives CASSYSPGTGSTEQFF.

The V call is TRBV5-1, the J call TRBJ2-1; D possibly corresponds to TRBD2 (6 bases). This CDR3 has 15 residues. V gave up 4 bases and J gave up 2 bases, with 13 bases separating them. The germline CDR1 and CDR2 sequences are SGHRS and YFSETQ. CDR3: CASSPGGVPYNEQFF. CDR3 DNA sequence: TGCGCCAGCAGCCCCGGGGGTGTCCCCTACAATGAGCAGTTCTTC.

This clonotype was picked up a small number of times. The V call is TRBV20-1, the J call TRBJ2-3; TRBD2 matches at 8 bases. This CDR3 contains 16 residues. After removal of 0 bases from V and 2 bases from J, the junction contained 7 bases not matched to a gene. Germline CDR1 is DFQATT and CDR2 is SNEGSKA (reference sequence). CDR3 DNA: TGCAGTGCTAGAGATCCCGCGGGGGGTTTCACAGATACGCAGTATTTT. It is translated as CSARDPAGGFTDTQYF.

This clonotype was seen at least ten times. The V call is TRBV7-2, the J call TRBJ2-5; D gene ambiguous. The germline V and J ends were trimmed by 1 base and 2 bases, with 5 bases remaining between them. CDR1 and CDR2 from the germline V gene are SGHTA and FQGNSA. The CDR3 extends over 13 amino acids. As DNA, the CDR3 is TGTGCCAGCAGCTTAGTTGGGCAAGAGACCCAGTACTTC. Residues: CASSLVGQETQYF.

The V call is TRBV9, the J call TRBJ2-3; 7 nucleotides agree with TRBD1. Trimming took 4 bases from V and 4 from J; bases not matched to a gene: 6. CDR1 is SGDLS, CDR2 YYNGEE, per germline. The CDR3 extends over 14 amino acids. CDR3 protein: CASSPQDRPDTQYF. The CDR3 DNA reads TGTGCCAGCAGCCCCCAGGACAGGCCAGATACGCAGTATTTT.

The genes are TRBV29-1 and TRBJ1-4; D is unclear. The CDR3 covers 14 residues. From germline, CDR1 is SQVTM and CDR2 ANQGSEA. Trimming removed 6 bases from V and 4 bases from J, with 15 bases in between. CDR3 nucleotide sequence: TGCAGCGTCGCGGTGGATGGGTATAATGAAAAACTGTTTTTT. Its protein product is CSVAVDGYNEKLFF.

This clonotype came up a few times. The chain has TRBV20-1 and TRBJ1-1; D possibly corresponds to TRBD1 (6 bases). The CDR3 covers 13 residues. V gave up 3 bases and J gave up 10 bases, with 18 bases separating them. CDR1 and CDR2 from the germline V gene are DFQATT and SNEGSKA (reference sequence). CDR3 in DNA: TGCAGTGCTAGTGAACAGGGTCTATGGATAGCTTTCTTT. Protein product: CSASEQGLWIAFF.

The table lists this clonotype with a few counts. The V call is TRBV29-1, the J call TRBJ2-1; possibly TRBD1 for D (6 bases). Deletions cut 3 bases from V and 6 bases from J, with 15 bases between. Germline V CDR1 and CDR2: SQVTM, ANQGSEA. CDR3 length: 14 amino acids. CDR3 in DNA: TGCAGCGTTGAGGTACAGGGTAGTTTCAATGAGCAGTTCTTC. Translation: CSVEVQGSFNEQFF.

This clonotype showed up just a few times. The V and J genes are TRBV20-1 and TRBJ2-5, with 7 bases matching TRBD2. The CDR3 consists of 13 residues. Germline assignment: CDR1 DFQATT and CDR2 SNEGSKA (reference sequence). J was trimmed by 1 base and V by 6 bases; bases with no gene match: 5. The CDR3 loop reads CSASRTSQETQYF. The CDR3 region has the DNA TGCAGTGCCTCTCGGACTAGCCAAGAGACCCAGTACTTC.

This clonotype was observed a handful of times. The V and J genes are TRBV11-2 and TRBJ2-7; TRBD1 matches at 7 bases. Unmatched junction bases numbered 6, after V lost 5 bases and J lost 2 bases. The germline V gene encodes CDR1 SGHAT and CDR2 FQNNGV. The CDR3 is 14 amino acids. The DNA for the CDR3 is TGTGCCAGCAGCAGAACGGACAGGACCTACGAGCAGTACTTC. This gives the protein CASSRTDRTYEQYF.

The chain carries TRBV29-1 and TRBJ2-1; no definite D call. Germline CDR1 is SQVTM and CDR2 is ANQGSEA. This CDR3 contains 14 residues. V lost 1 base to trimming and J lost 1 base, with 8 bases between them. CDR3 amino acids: CSVEGRRSYNEQFF. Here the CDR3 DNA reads TGCAGCGTTGAAGGGCGAAGGTCCTACAATGAGCAGTTCTTC.

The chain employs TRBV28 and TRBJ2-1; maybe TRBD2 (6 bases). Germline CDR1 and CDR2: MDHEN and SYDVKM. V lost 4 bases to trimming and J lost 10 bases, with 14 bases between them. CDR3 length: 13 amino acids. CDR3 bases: TGTGCCAGCAGTTCCCCACTTACTAGCGAGCAGTTCTTC. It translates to CASSSPLTSEQFF. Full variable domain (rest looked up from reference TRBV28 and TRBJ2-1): DVKVTQSSRYLVKRTGEKVFLECVQDMDHENMFWYRQDPGLGLRLIYFSYDVKMKEKGDIPEGYSVSREKKERFSLILESASTNQTSMYLCASSSPLTSEQFFGPGTRLTVL.